The sequence of this T cell receptor (beta chain) was determined in a study of T cells after yellow fever vaccination. Trimming removed 4 bases from V and 2 bases from J, with 13 bases in between. This CDR3 region has 15 residues. This clonotype was counted only a few times. TCRdb re-called the 5' RACE reads through MiXCR, storing one row per CDR3 protein. The sample has about 360,000 distinct CDR3 sequences, more than 5.5% seen once. The rearrangement links TRBV12-3 or TRBV12-4 to TRBJ2-3, with D perhaps TRBD2 (6 bases). Material: PBMCs, obtained 5 days after the yellow fever booster vaccination. This clonotype was obtained from a man aged 25 to 40 who received the YFV17D yellow fever vaccine. CDR3 loop: CASSSWDLPTDTQYF. For the CDR3, the DNA is TGTGCCAGCAGTTCGTGGGACTTGCCCACAGATACGCAGTATTTT.